The clone carrying this T cell receptor (beta chain) was recorded a few times. The sample originates from a study of metastatic and nonmetastatic thyroid tumors. Trimming pared 5 bases from V and 7 bases from J, leaving 16 bases between. The length of the CDR3 is 14 residues. CDR1 is MNHNS, CDR2 SASEGT, per germline. Not a single patient had been given any form of treatment at any point before undergoing thyroid surgery. Via MiXCR, TCRdb re-called the PCR reads. Of about 40,000 clones detected, roughly a sixth appear once; the ten largest clones hold 9.9%. What was sequenced was tumor tissue. The chain is built from TRBV6-1 and TRBJ2-3, with a weak D call TRBD1 (7 bases). The source of this sequence is a female donor with papillary thyroid cancer or a benign thyroid nodule (not recorded which). Some clones in this sample may be carry-over from other donors' samples. CDR3 in amino acids: CASSLRQGGYTQYF. As DNA, the CDR3 is TGTGCCAGCAGTTTAAGACAGGGAGGATATACGCAGTATTTT.